This entry lists 27 T cell receptor beta chains sequenced from one sample in a study of T cells in tumors after PD-1 blockade. The assay was immunoSEQ multiplex PCR, and TCRdb's table has in-frame clones only and misses some. The table includes tens of thousands of clones, approximately 74% detected once. This material consisted of PBMCs, taken after anti-PD-1 treatment. These TCRs come from a human donor with basal cell carcinoma.

This clone was seen just once. The chain has TRBV3-1 (or the pseudogene TRBV3-2) and TRBJ2-3; D unclear. The CDR3 spans 16 residues. The germline V and J ends were trimmed by 4 bases and 3 bases, with 17 bases remaining between them. CDR1 and CDR2 from the germline V gene are LGHDT and YNNKEL (reference sequence). CDR3: CASSPSAYQITDTQYF. CDR3 coding DNA: TGTGCCAGCAGCCCGTCAGCGTACCAGATTACAGATACGCAGTATTTT.

This clone was found a few times. The chain employs TRBV6-5 and TRBJ2-3; a possible D gene is TRBD1 (6 bases). V shed 8 bases and J shed 0 bases, with 12 bases lying between them. CDR3 length: 14 residues. Germline V gives CDR1 MNHEY, CDR2 SVGAGI. CDR3 sequence (DNA): TGTGCCAGCGCAGGGGCTTCTAGCACAGATACGCAGTATTTT. Its protein product is CASAGASSTDTQYF.

This clone occurred a few times. The J gene is TRBJ2-1, the V gene TRBV6-4; perhaps TRBD2 as D (6 bases). V dropped 6 bases and J dropped 0 bases, with 9 bases sitting between them. The germline CDR1 and CDR2 sequences are MRHNA and SNTAGT. This CDR3 region has 14 residues. The CDR3, as DNA: TGTGCCAGCAGGCGGGACCACTCCTACAATGAGCAGTTCTTC. Its protein is CASRRDHSYNEQFF.

The chain uses TRBV5-6 and TRBJ2-7; D is perhaps TRBD1 (6 bases). The CDR3 is 14 residues long. V dropped 4 bases and J dropped 1 base, with 12 bases sitting between them. Germline V gives CDR1 SGHDT, CDR2 YYEEEE. This CDR3 is CASSPRDISYEQYF. CDR3 sequence (DNA): TGTGCCAGCAGCCCCCGGGACATATCCTACGAGCAGTACTTC.

On this clone: Within the sample, other DNA sequences also encode this same CDR3. The chain employs TRBV6-6 and TRBJ1-2; possible D gene TRBD1, 6 bases. CDR3 length: 13 residues. The V end was cut by 2 bases, the J end by 4 bases, with 8 bases between. Germline V gene lookup returns CDR1 MNHNY and CDR2 SVGAGI (reference sequence). DNA of the CDR3: TGTGCCAGCAGTTACACGGACAGCTATGGCTACACCTTC. It translates to CASSYTDSYGYTF.

The chain has TRBV4-1 and TRBJ1-1, with D unclear. V lost 1 base to trimming and J lost 1 base, with 19 bases between them. Per germline, CDR1 MGHRA and CDR2 YSYEKL. This CDR3 spans 18 amino acids. CDR3 DNA sequence: TGCGCCAGCAGCCAAGGTGGTCCTTCCGACGGGTGGAACACTGAAGCTTTCTTT. Translation gives CASSQGGPSDGWNTEAFF.

This clone was observed a few times. This chain uses TRBV6-4 with TRBJ2-3, with 8 bases aligning to TRBD2. This CDR3 has 14 amino acids. Looked up from germline, CDR1 is MRHNA and CDR2 is SNTAGT. V was pared by 0 bases and J by 4 bases, with 0 bases of the junction left unmatched. The CDR3 reads CASSDSTSADTQYF. In nucleotides, the CDR3 is TGTGCCAGCAGTGACTCGACTAGCGCAGATACGCAGTATTTT.

This chain links TRBV19 with TRBJ1-5; 7 bases line up with TRBD1. In germline, CDR1 is LNHDA, CDR2 SQIVND (reference sequence). The CDR3 runs to 15 residues. The trim removed 5 bases at V and 4 bases at J, leaving 8 bases unmatched. This CDR3 reads CASSSQDRRNQPQHF. As DNA, the CDR3 is TGTGCCAGTAGTTCCCAGGACAGGCGAAATCAGCCCCAGCATTTT.

The gene calls are TRBV10-3 and TRBJ1-3; the match to TRBD1 covers 7 bases. The CDR3 totals 18 residues. The J segment lost 0 bases and the V segment lost 0 bases, leaving 8 bases of the junction unmatched. CDR1 is ENHRY, CDR2 SYGVKD, per germline. DNA of the CDR3: TGTGCCATCAGTGAGTCAATGGCAGGGGGATTCTCTGGAAACACCATATATTTT. This codes for CAISESMAGGFSGNTIYF.

The CDR3 nucleotides read TGTGCCAGCAGCGTGGGGGCTAGCGTAGAGACCCAGTACTTC. Translation gives CASSVGASVETQYF. The V call is TRBV7-2, the J call TRBJ2-5; either TRBD1 or TRBD2 may supply D (6 bases each). The germline CDR1 and CDR2 sequences are SGHTA and FQGNSA. This CDR3 spans 14 amino acids. Trimming took off 5 bases at V and 4 bases at J, with 14 bases between the two ends.

The chain combines TRBV5-1 with TRBJ2-7, with TRBD1 matching 9 bases. Losses at the gene ends were 3 bases for V and 6 bases for J; bases not matched to a gene: 1. CDR3 length: 12 amino acids. Germline V lookup: CDR1 SGHRS, CDR2 YFSETQ. CDR3 amino acids: CASSYRGLEQYF. The CDR3 nucleotides are TGCGCCAGCAGCTACAGGGGGCTCGAGCAGTACTTC. Full variable domain (rest looked up from reference TRBV5-1 and TRBJ2-7): KAGVTQTPRYLIKTRGQQVTLSCSPISGHRSVSWYQQTPGQGLQFLFEYFSETQRNKGNFPGRFSGRQFSNSRSEMNVSTLELGDSALYLCASSYRGLEQYFGPGTRLTVT.

The CDR3 DNA is TGTGCCACCAGTCTTGGGGGCGGTGGGACAGGGGAATGGGAGACCCAGTACTTC. Translating it yields CATSLGGGGTGEWETQYF. This chain links TRBV24-1 with TRBJ2-5, with 10 positions matching TRBD1. Germline V gene data show CDR1 as KGHDR and CDR2 as SFDVKD. This CDR3 contains 18 residues. Trimming removed 6 bases from V and 5 bases from J; junction bases left unmatched: 17.

This clone was observed a single time. The CDR3 nucleotides read TGTGCCAGCAGCTTATACCCGCCACCGACCACAGATACGCAGTATTTT. Protein: CASSLYPPPTTDTQYF. This chain joins TRBV7-8 and TRBJ2-3, with no clear D. Trimming took off 2 bases at V and 2 bases at J, with 14 bases between the two ends. This CDR3 region has 16 residues. Germline CDR1 and CDR2: SGHVS and FQNEAQ.

The chain is built from TRBV19 and TRBJ1-6; 9 nucleotides line up with TRBD1. Per germline, CDR1 LNHDA and CDR2 SQIVND (reference sequence). CDR3 size: 16 residues. V was clipped by 5 bases and J by 6 bases; unmatched bases: 8. The CDR3 loop is CASSQDRGFGNSPLHF. CDR3 bases: TGTGCCAGTAGTCAGGACAGGGGATTCGGTAATTCACCCCTCCACTTT.

This clone has only a few counts. This sequence joins TRBV6-6 and TRBJ2-2; 9 bases fit TRBD2. Germline V gene sequence: CDR1 MNHNY, CDR2 SVGAGI (reference sequence). V was clipped by 7 bases and J by 5 bases; unmatched bases: 5. This CDR3 is built from 14 residues. The CDR3 DNA reads TGTGCCAGCAAGACAGCGGGAGGAACCGGGGAGCTGTTTTTT. This sequence encodes CASKTAGGTGELFF.

This chain joins TRBV12-5 and TRBJ2-6, with a weak D call TRBD2 (5 bases). Per germline, CDR1 LGHNT and CDR2 FRNRAP. The V end lost 0 bases, the J end lost 0 bases, and 12 bases lay between the germline ends. The CDR3 is made up of 18 amino acids. Written as DNA, the CDR3 is TGTGCTAGTGGTTTGGTAGGAGGCCGGATCTCTGGGGCCAACGTCCTGACTTTC. Translating it yields CASGLVGGRISGANVLTF. Looking up the rest from reference TRBV12-5 and TRBJ2-6 gives the full variable domain: DARVTQTPRHKVTEMGQEVTMRCQPILGHNTVFWYRQTMMQGLELLAYFRNRAPLDDSGMPKDRFSAEMPDATLATLKIQPSEPRDSAVYFCASGLVGGRISGANVLTFGAGSRLTVL.

The gene calls are TRBV7-6 and TRBJ2-1, with 7 bases that match TRBD2. CDR3 size: 15 residues. The V segment lost 6 bases and the J segment 1 base; nucleotides outside the gene matches: 6. In germline, CDR1 is SGHVS, CDR2 FNYEAQ. The CDR3 loop reads CASSARGESYNEQFF. CDR3 in DNA: TGTGCCAGCAGTGCCCGGGGGGAATCCTACAATGAGCAGTTCTTC.

The chain combines TRBV21-1 with TRBJ1-3. TRBV21-1 is termed a pseudogene. This CDR3 region has 16 residues. As DNA, the CDR3 is TGTGCCAGCAGAAAAAGCTGGATCCTATCTGGAAACACCATATATTTT. This encodes CASRKSWILSGNTIYF.

V is TRBV9 and J is TRBJ1-1; D possibly corresponds to TRBD1 (6 bases). V dropped 0 bases and J dropped 1 base, with 10 bases sitting between them. The CDR3 is made up of 15 amino acids. Germline V gene sequence: CDR1 SGDLS, CDR2 YYNGEE. DNA of the CDR3: TGTGCCAGCAGCGTAGAAACAGGGAAGAACACTGAAGCTTTCTTT. Protein: CASSVETGKNTEAFF. Full variable domain (remainder filled in from reference TRBV9 and TRBJ1-1): DSGVTQTPKHLITATGQRVTLRCSPRSGDLSVYWYQQSLDQGLQFLIQYYNGEERAKGNILERFSAQQFPDLHSELNLSSLELGDSALYFCASSVETGKNTEAFFGQGTRLTVV.

The V call is TRBV4-1, the J call TRBJ2-5, with 7 nucleotides matching TRBD2. The germline gives CDR1 MGHRA, CDR2 YSYEKL. The junction had 7 bases not matched to a gene; V was cut back by 4 bases and J by 5 bases. CDR3 length: 14 residues. The CDR3, as DNA: TGCGCCAGCAGCCTGGCCGGGGGAGGGGAGACCCAGTACTTC. It specifies CASSLAGGGETQYF.

The chain links TRBV7-9 to TRBJ1-3; D uncertain. Germline CDR1 and CDR2: SEHNR and FQNEAQ (reference sequence). CDR3 length: 15 amino acids. Trimming removed 1 base from V and 2 bases from J, with 9 bases in between. This CDR3 reads CASSLGRETGNTIYF. The CDR3 DNA sequence: TGTGCCAGCAGCTTAGGAAGGGAAACTGGAAACACCATATATTTT.

The chain recombines TRBV5-1 with TRBJ2-2, with 9 bases identical to TRBD2. There are 15 residues in the CDR3. Germline V CDR1 and CDR2: SGHRS, YFSETQ. With 4 bases clipped from V and 6 bases from J, the junction kept 7 bases outside the gene matches. The CDR3 region is CASSPGTSYSGELFF. The CDR3 DNA reads TGCGCCAGCAGCCCCGGGACTAGCTACTCCGGGGAGCTGTTTTTT.

This chain joins TRBV19 and TRBJ2-7, with 11 bases lining up with TRBD1. The CDR3 contains 14 residues. The J segment lost 6 bases and the V segment lost 6 bases, leaving 7 bases of the junction unmatched. The germline CDR1 and CDR2 sequences are LNHDA and SQIVND (reference sequence). CDR3 residues: CASRGQGASGEQYF. The CDR3 DNA is TGTGCCAGTAGAGGACAGGGGGCTTCAGGCGAGCAGTACTTC.

The chain couples TRBV2 to TRBJ2-7; 7 positions agree with TRBD1. The CDR3 totals 15 residues. Germline values: CDR1 SNHLY, CDR2 FYNNEI. V lost 6 bases, J lost 0 bases, and 8 bases stayed unmatched. CDR3 residues: CASSSGQLYSYEQYF. CDR3 bases: TGTGCCAGCAGCTCGGGACAGCTTTACTCCTACGAGCAGTACTTC. Drawing the rest from reference TRBV2 and TRBJ2-7, the complete variable domain is EPEVTQTPSHQVTQMGQEVILRCVPISNHLYFYWYRQILGQKVEFLVSFYNNEISEKSEIFDDQFSVERPDGSNFTLKIRSTKLEDSAMYFCASSSGQLYSYEQYFGPGTRLTVT.

This clone was recorded once. The rearrangement uses TRBV14 and TRBJ2-1; D tentatively fits TRBD1 or TRBD2 (6 bases each). V lost 4 bases to trimming and J lost 0 bases, with 19 bases between them. Germline V gives CDR1 SGHDN, CDR2 FVKESK. The CDR3 length is 18 residues. For the CDR3, the DNA is TGTGCCAGCAGCCCACGGTTCGGAGGGGGTCACTCCTACAATGAGCAGTTCTTC. Encoded protein: CASSPRFGGGHSYNEQFF.

The chain carries TRBV3-1 (or the pseudogene TRBV3-2) and TRBJ2-1; the match to TRBD1 covers 9 bases. Germline CDR1 is LGHDT and CDR2 is YNNKEL (reference sequence). This CDR3 has 12 residues. After removal of 5 bases from V and 9 bases from J, the junction contained 2 bases not matched to a gene. CDR3 sequence (DNA): TGTGCCAGCAGCGACAGGGGGATTGAGCAGTTCTTC. Amino acids: CASSDRGIEQFF.

V gene TRBV3-1 (or the pseudogene TRBV3-2) combines with J gene TRBJ1-4; D is uncertain. CDR3 size: 13 residues. Trimming cost V 1 base and J 4 bases, with 4 bases left between them. Germline V gene sequence: CDR1 LGHDT, CDR2 YNNKEL (reference sequence). CDR3 protein: CASSQVGNEKLFF. The CDR3 nucleotides read TGTGCCAGCAGCCAAGTGGGTAATGAAAAACTGTTTTTT.